Within the sample, the clone carrying this T cell receptor beta chain is medium-sized. The sample is drawn from a study of circulating CD8 cells and anti-PD-1 response in melanoma. Using approximately 16 ng of total RNA, TCR libraries were made with the QIAseq Immune Repertoire TCR panel. TCRdb used MiXCR to reprocess the reads, holding one entry per CDR3 protein. This table has around 1,500 distinct CDR3 sequences, 6.5% to 7.5% appearing once. There are 12 residues in the CDR3. Looked up from germline, CDR1 is MDHEN and CDR2 is SYDVKM. Trimming took 6 bases from V and 0 from J, leaving 6 bases between them. From live CD3+CD8+TCRalphabeta+ cells, four PD-1 and/or TIGIT subsets were sorted.

Here the sequenced sample was CD8+ T cells from PBMCs, taken at baseline or after one month of anti-PD-1 therapy (not recorded which). This receptor was identified in a human donor with melanoma. This sequence joins TRBV28 and TRBJ2-7; D is ambiguous. The CDR3 DNA sequence: TGTGCCAGCAGGGAGAGCTCCTACGAGCAGTACTTC. Amino acid sequence: CASRESSYEQYF.